This T cell receptor (beta chain) emerged from a study of beta chain features in type 1 diabetes. Looking at the study overall: Cells sorted and examined across all samples totaled 90 million to 120 million. The study's findings and limits: For type 1 diabetes patients, VDJ junctions showed fewer insertions and more deletions. Compared with healthy donors, patients appeared to share more similar naive, central memory and regulatory TCRB repertoires. Within each of all four CD4+ subsets, Type 1 diabetes patients had TCRB CDR3s that were moderately but significantly shorter.

With regard to this clone: What it binds is not known.

Isolated RNA was reverse transcribed in full, so expressed TCRB transcripts were sequenced. Measured with immunoSEQ multiplex PCR; TCRdb has only the in-frame clones, and not every one. The sample shows 150,000 to 200,000 clones, 63% of them seen only once. Material: naive CD4+ T cells from blood. This receptor was identified in a man younger than 40 with type 1 diabetes.

DNA of the CDR3: TGCAGCGTTGCCGGGGGGGACACTGAAGCTTTCTTT. Translation gives CSVAGGDTEAFF. The rearrangement joins TRBV29-1 to TRBJ1-1, with D possibly being TRBD1 (5 bases). Trimming removed 4 bases from V and 3 bases from J, with 9 bases in between. This CDR3 has 12 residues. CDR1 is SQVTM and CDR2 is ANQGSEA in the germline V gene.